This TCR beta chain was identified in a study of T-cell memory formation after mild COVID-19. Using its own MiXCR run on the 5' RACE reads, TCRdb lists one record per CDR3 protein. Of approximately 260,000 distinct CDR3 sequences in the sample, 15% to 20% were seen once. The CDR3 length is 19 residues. Trimming took 3 bases from V and 3 from J, leaving 25 bases between them. Germline V gene sequence: CDR1 SGHDT, CDR2 YYEEEE. The sample comprised PBMCs or a T cell subset sorted from them (not recorded which). This rearrangement joins TRBV5-6 to TRBJ2-1; tentative D call: TRBD2 (6 bases). This clonotype was sampled from a man aged 18 to 35 who had mild COVID-19 (a few samples of this study predate the infection). Cell type and time point are not known. The CDR3 region is CASSYRDSGIGGHYNEQFF. The CDR3 DNA follows: TGTGCCAGCAGCTACCGGGACTCCGGTATCGGAGGGCACTACAATGAGCAGTTCTTC.